These T cell receptor beta chains were read from a single sample in a study of T cell responses to AZD1222 COVID-19 vaccine. TCRdb keeps only in-frame clones here, not all; method: immunoSEQ multiplex PCR. The data contain about 150,000 clones, approximately 89% of them singletons. Source: peripheral blood, taken on day 0 of AZD1222 vaccination. The receptors stem from an adult in good health. Each CDR3 is given with its conserved first and last residue. D genes are given only for firm matches. Not every row has a clone size; where given, it reads once, few, many or a size class.

v_call	d_call	j_call	clone_size	cdr3_nt	cdr3_aa
TRBV4-1	TRBD1	TRBJ2-4	-	TGCGCCAGCAGCGCGTACCGATCTAGACAGGGGCCGCAGTACTTC	CASSAYRSRQGPQYF
TRBV19	-	TRBJ1-3	-	TGTGCCAGTAGTATTAAGGAGGTGGCTTCTGGAAACACCATATATTTT	CASSIKEVASGNTIYF
TRBV7-2	-	TRBJ2-1	-	TGTGCCAGCAGCTTAGACGCCGGTTCCTACAATGAGCAGTTCTTC	CASSLDAGSYNEQFF
TRBV18	-	TRBJ1-5	-	TGTGCCAGCTCAAGGGCGGGGACCGCCCGCAATCAGCCCCAGCATTTT	CASSRAGTARNQPQHF
TRBV5-1	-	TRBJ1-5	-	TGCGCCAGCAGCTCCGGGACAAACCCGGATCAGCCCCAGCATTTT	CASSSGTNPDQPQHF
TRBV29-1	-	TRBJ1-1	-	TGCAGCGTCCAGGGTGTAAACACTGAAGCTTTCTTT	CSVQGVNTEAFF
TRBV3-1/TRBV3-2	TRBD1	TRBJ1-2	once	TGTGCCAGCAGCCCCCGGGACAGGGCTTCTAACTATGGCTACACCTTC	CASSPRDRASNYGYTF
TRBV7-2	-	TRBJ2-5	-	TGTGCCAGCAGCTTAAGTACGCAAGAGACCCAGTACTTC	CASSLSTQETQYF
TRBV5-6	TRBD1	TRBJ2-7	-	TGTGCCAGCAGCCCGACAGGGGGCTACGAGCAGTACTTC	CASSPTGGYEQYF
TRBV19	-	TRBJ1-5	-	TGTGCCAGTAACCCCGGCGAGTCGCGACAGCCCCAGCATTTT	CASNPGESRQPQHF
TRBV5-8	TRBD2	TRBJ2-3	-	TGTGCCAGCAGCTTGGCTAGCGGGGGTCCAGATACGCAGTATTTT	CASSLASGGPDTQYF
TRBV18	TRBD1	TRBJ2-7	-	TGTGCCAGCTCAACTATTCAGACAGGGCCAACCTACGAGCAGTACTTC	CASSTIQTGPTYEQYF
TRBV18	TRBD1	TRBJ1-1	-	TGTGCCAGCTACCCTAGGACAGGGCTCTCTGAAGCTTTCTTT	CASYPRTGLSEAFF
TRBV24-1	TRBD2	TRBJ2-3	-	TGTGCCACCAGTGACACGGGACTAGCTACAGATACGCAGTATTTT	CATSDTGLATDTQYF
TRBV11-2	TRBD1	TRBJ1-1	-	TGTGCCAGCAGCCACCTACAGGGGGCGAGGATGAACACTGAAGCTTTCTTT	CASSHLQGARMNTEAFF
TRBV19	-	TRBJ1-1	-	TGTGCCAGTAGGCGAGGGGATCGGCACACTGAAGCTTTCTTT	CASRRGDRHTEAFF
TRBV12-3/TRBV12-4	TRBD1	TRBJ1-1	few	TGTGCCAGCAGCGGACAGGTGAACACTGAAGCTTTCTTT	CASSGQVNTEAFF
TRBV20-1	-	TRBJ1-2	-	TGCAGTGCTAGCACCGGGATTGGCTACACCTTC	CSASTGIGYTF
TRBV29-1	-	TRBJ1-4	-	TGCAGCGTTGTTCGCTCTGCAACTAATGAAAAACTGTTTTTT	CSVVRSATNEKLFF
TRBV21-1	-	TRBJ2-2	-	TGTGCCAGCGTACAGGGGAGTAAGGCCGGGGAGCTGTTTTTT	CASVQGSKAGELFF
TRBV30	TRBD2	TRBJ2-1	-	TGTGCCTGGAGAACTAGCGGGGTTCCTGAGCAGTTCTTC	CAWRTSGVPEQFF
TRBV2	-	TRBJ1-3	-	TGTGCCAGCAGTGAAGCTTTAGGGGGGCTTGGAAACACCATATATTTT	CASSEALGGLGNTIYF
TRBV19	TRBD1	TRBJ2-7	once	TGTGCCAGTAGTCCTGCCGGGACAGGGCTCTACGAGCAGTACTTC	CASSPAGTGLYEQYF
TRBV12-5	TRBD1	TRBJ1-1	-	TGTGCTAGTGGTTTGGTACGGTTGGACAGGGGGATGAACACTGAAGCTTTCTTT	CASGLVRLDRGMNTEAFF
TRBV9	-	TRBJ1-2	-	TGTGCCAGCAGCGTAGCTGGTAACGGGGCTAACTATGGCTACACCTTC	CASSVAGNGANYGYTF
TRBV19	TRBD1	TRBJ1-1	-	TGTGCCAGTAGTACCCAACAGGGGGCGAGCACTGAAGCTTTCTTT	CASSTQQGASTEAFF
TRBV5-1	-	TRBJ2-3	once	TGCGCCAGCAGCTTGGTCCCCACAGATACGCAGTATTTT	CASSLVPTDTQYF
TRBV11-2	-	TRBJ2-7	-	TGTGCCAGCAGCCCTCCGCTAGGTGCCAGCTACGAGCAGTACTTC	CASSPPLGASYEQYF
TRBV6-5	-	TRBJ1-2	-	TGTGCCAGCAGTTACCCTTTCCCCGGTACTAACTATGGCTACACCTTC	CASSYPFPGTNYGYTF
TRBV3-1/TRBV3-2	-	TRBJ2-2	few	TGTGCCAGCAGCCAAGCTCCCATGGGGACCGCAGGCACCGGGGAGCTGTTTTTT	CASSQAPMGTAGTGELFF
TRBV6-2/TRBV6-3	-	TRBJ2-1	-	TGTGCCAGCAGTGAGGGATACAATGAGCAGTTCTTC	CASSEGYNEQFF
TRBV15	TRBD1	TRBJ1-2	-	TGTGCCGCCGCTCGAGCAGGACAGGACTATGGCTACACCTTC	CAAARAGQDYGYTF
TRBV7-9	-	TRBJ1-6	-	TGTGCCAGCAGAGCACAGGAGGGTCTTTCACCCCTCCACTTT	CASRAQEGLSPLHF
TRBV19	-	TRBJ2-5	-	TGTGCCAGTAGTATGTGGGCTAGCAGAAACCAAGAGACCCAGTACTTC	CASSMWASRNQETQYF
TRBV7-2	-	TRBJ1-5	-	TGTGCCAGCAGTCCCGGTAGTAACGTACAGCCCCAGCATTTT	CASSPGSNVQPQHF
TRBV6-5	-	TRBJ2-3	-	TGTGCCAGCAGTTTTCCCGGTGGGGATACGCAGTATTTT	CASSFPGGDTQYF
TRBV7-2	-	TRBJ1-2	-	TGTGCCAGCAGTCGTCCGGGGGTCGGCGGCTATGGCTACACCTTC	CASSRPGVGGYGYTF
TRBV6-4	-	TRBJ2-2	-	TGTGCCAGCAAAAAAGACAGGGAGGGTAACGGGGAGCTGTTTTTT	CASKKDREGNGELFF
TRBV6-4	TRBD2	TRBJ2-1	few	TGTGCCAGCAGTGACGGCTCCAGCGGGGGGGCGGGTGAGCAGTTCTTC	CASSDGSSGGAGEQFF
TRBV5-1	TRBD1	TRBJ1-4	-	TGCGCCAGCAGCTTAAGGGGGCTCGATGAAAAACTGTTTTTT	CASSLRGLDEKLFF
TRBV19	-	TRBJ1-6	-	TGTGCCAGTAGTCCCCAGGCGGGGAATTCACCCCTCCACTTT	CASSPQAGNSPLHF
TRBV6-5	TRBD1	TRBJ2-7	-	TGTGCCAGCAGTTCACTCAGGGGGACCACCTTCTACGAGCAGTACTTC	CASSSLRGTTFYEQYF
TRBV7-3	-	TRBJ2-3	-	TGTGCCAGCAGCCCTTCCGGGACCCAAAGAACCGATACGCAGTATTTT	CASSPSGTQRTDTQYF
TRBV7-9	TRBD1	TRBJ1-6	once	TGTGCCAGCCAGTTACAGGGGTTGCATTCACCCCTCCACTTT	CASQLQGLHSPLHF
TRBV7-9	TRBD1	TRBJ1-2	-	TGTGCCACCACCACCCTGGACAGGCCTTGGGGCTACACCTTC	CATTTLDRPWGYTF
TRBV5-4	-	TRBJ2-1	-	TGTGCCAGCAGCTTGGCGCTGGGCTCCTACAATGAGCAGTTCTTC	CASSLALGSYNEQFF
TRBV13	TRBD2	TRBJ2-7	-	TGTGCCAGCAGCAGCGGGGCCGCCGCCTACGAGCAGTACTTC	CASSSGAAAYEQYF
TRBV30	TRBD1	TRBJ1-1	-	TGTGCCTGGGTTGCCGGGACAGGGCCGAACACTGAAGCTTTCTTT	CAWVAGTGPNTEAFF
TRBV7-2	-	TRBJ2-7	-	TGTGCCAGCAGCCCCCGGGACGGATCCTACGAGCAGTACTTC	CASSPRDGSYEQYF